This entry lists 15 T cell receptor beta chains sequenced from one sample in a study of PD-1 blockade in classical Hodgkin lymphoma. Time point of the sample: cycle 4 day 1 (C4D1), after 6 weeks of nivolumab. In every patient, relapse followed autologous stem cell transplantation, while exposure to brentuximab vedotin differed. Only in-frame clones appear in the TCRdb table, and some are missing; sequencing was by immunoSEQ multiplex PCR. In the table there are 30,000 or so clones, about four fifths of which are singletons. Here the sequenced sample was peripheral blood mononuclear cells (PBMCs), taken before the fourth cycle of nivolumab. Receptors were obtained from a human donor with classical Hodgkin lymphoma.

This chain connects TRBV7-9 to TRBJ1-4, with 10 nucleotides matching TRBD1. The length of the CDR3 is 17 residues. V lost 5 bases and J lost 3; bases outside the gene matches: 9. Germline-derived CDR1 and CDR2 are SEHNR and FQNEAQ (reference sequence). The CDR3 nucleotides are TGTGCCAGCAGCCCCGGGGACAGGGGAAGGGCTAATGAAAAACTGTTTTTT. Translating it yields CASSPGDRGRANEKLFF. The full variable domain, completed using reference TRBV7-9 and TRBJ1-4, is DTGVSQNPRHKITKRGQNVTFRCDPISEHNRLYWYRQTLGQGPEFLTYFQNEAQLEKSRLLSDRFSAERPKGSFSTLEIQRTEQGDSAMYLCASSPGDRGRANEKLFFGSGTQLSVL.

The chain joins TRBV7-8 to TRBJ2-2; D gene uncertain. Germline CDR1 SGHVS, CDR2 FQNEAQ. V was trimmed by 5 bases and J by 1 base, leaving 5 bases between them. The CDR3 consists of 13 residues. CDR3 loop: CASSILNTGELFF. The CDR3 DNA is TGTGCCAGCAGCATACTGAACACCGGGGAGCTGTTTTTT.

The gene calls are TRBV7-9 and TRBJ1-5; 7 nucleotides line up with TRBD1. Germline CDR1 reads SEHNR; CDR2 reads FQNEAQ (reference sequence). Unmatched junction bases numbered 12, after V lost 1 base and J lost 0 bases. The CDR3 runs 19 residues. The CDR3 DNA sequence: TGTGCCAGCAGCTTAGTTGGGTCAGGGGGAGTATATAGCAATCAGCCCCAGCATTTT. Translated: CASSLVGSGGVYSNQPQHF. The whole variable domain, filled in from reference TRBV7-9 and TRBJ1-5, reads DTGVSQNPRHKITKRGQNVTFRCDPISEHNRLYWYRQTLGQGPEFLTYFQNEAQLEKSRLLSDRFSAERPKGSFSTLEIQRTEQGDSAMYLCASSLVGSGGVYSNQPQHFGDGTRLSIL.

The chain joins TRBV18 to TRBJ2-1; D is uncertain. The CDR3 is 15 residues long. Trimming cost V 2 bases and J 2 bases, with 10 bases left between them. CDR1 KGHSH and CDR2 LQKENI come from the germline V gene. CDR3 region: CASSPMFRAYNEQFF. CDR3 coding DNA: TGTGCCAGCTCACCAATGTTCCGAGCCTACAATGAGCAGTTCTTC.

This chain joins TRBV11-2 and TRBJ1-1; tentatively, D is TRBD1 (5 bases). The CDR3 loop spans 13 amino acids. CDR1 SGHAT and CDR2 FQNNGV come from the germline V gene. The V and J ends lost 4 bases and 3 bases respectively, with 9 bases between them. The CDR3 spells CASSSRQYTEAFF. The CDR3, as DNA: TGTGCCAGCAGCTCCAGACAGTACACTGAAGCTTTCTTT.

The chain carries TRBV19 and TRBJ2-4; 11 nucleotides line up with TRBD2. The J segment lost 6 bases and the V segment lost 2 bases, leaving 6 bases of the junction unmatched. The CDR3 totals 16 residues. Germline V lookup: CDR1 LNHDA, CDR2 SQIVND (reference sequence). The CDR3 is CASSIRGTSGLNIQYF. DNA for the CDR3: TGTGCCAGTAGTATAAGGGGGACTAGCGGTTTAAACATTCAGTACTTC. Using reference TRBV19 and TRBJ2-4 for the parts outside the CDR3, the full variable domain is DGGITQSPKYLFRKEGQNVTLSCEQNLNHDAMYWYRQDPGQGLRLIYYSQIVNDFQKGDIAEGYSVSREKKESFPLTVTSAQKNPTAFYLCASSIRGTSGLNIQYFGAGTRLSVL.

In this sample, this clone turned up once. The chain is built from TRBV4-1 and TRBJ2-6; D gene uncertain. V was trimmed by 0 bases and J by 1 base, leaving 7 bases between them. The CDR3 runs 16 residues. Germline lookup yields CDR1 MGHRA and CDR2 YSYEKL. The CDR3 DNA reads TGCGCCAGCAGCCAAGATATGGGTTCTGGGGCCAACGTCCTGACTTTC. It specifies CASSQDMGSGANVLTF.

V usage is TRBV4-1 and J usage is TRBJ1-2, with D hard to call. CDR1 and CDR2 from the germline V gene are MGHRA and YSYEKL. V lost 0 bases, J lost 8 bases, and 16 bases lay in between. This CDR3 spans 15 amino acids. This CDR3 is CASSQEGGSPGGYTF. For the CDR3, the DNA is TGCGCCAGCAGCCAAGAGGGAGGCAGTCCGGGGGGCTACACCTTC.

This sequence joins TRBV19 and TRBJ2-2; the D gene is possibly TRBD2 (6 bases). The CDR3 totals 15 residues. Germline assignment: CDR1 LNHDA and CDR2 SQIVND (reference sequence). V dropped 6 bases and J dropped 0 bases, with 11 bases sitting between them. This CDR3 is CASRTRPPNTGELFF. The CDR3 nucleotides are TGTGCCAGTAGGACTAGGCCCCCGAACACCGGGGAGCTGTTTTTT.

This chain connects TRBV19 to TRBJ1-5; D is unclear. This CDR3 has 15 amino acids. CDR1 and CDR2 from the germline V gene are LNHDA and SQIVND (reference sequence). V lost 1 base and J 0 bases, leaving 7 bases between the germline ends. Written as DNA, the CDR3 is TGTGCCAGTAGTATAGTTACGGATAGCAATCAGCCCCAGCATTTT. It yields the protein CASSIVTDSNQPQHF.

The chain has TRBV25-1 and TRBJ2-1; D is uncertain. V was pared by 4 bases and J by 6 bases, with 4 bases between. There are 11 residues in the CDR3. Germline values: CDR1 MGHDK, CDR2 SYGVNS. The CDR3 nucleotides are TGTGCCAGCAGTGGCTTCAATGAGCAGTTCTTC. This sequence encodes CASSGFNEQFF.

The V gene is TRBV10-3, the J gene TRBJ1-1; maybe TRBD1 (6 bases). Trimming stripped 6 bases from V and 1 base from J, with 15 bases between. Germline lookup yields CDR1 ENHRY and CDR2 SYGVKD. The CDR3 length is 15 residues. This CDR3 reads CAISPLRGGNTEAFF. DNA of the CDR3: TGTGCCATCAGCCCCTTAAGGGGGGGGAACACTGAAGCTTTCTTT.

The chain combines TRBV15 with TRBJ2-7; TRBD1 aligns across 8 bases. Germline loops: CDR1 LNHNV, CDR2 YYDKDF (reference sequence). J was trimmed by 0 bases and V by 1 base; bases with no gene match: 2. CDR3 size: 15 residues. The CDR3 coding sequence is TGTGCCACCAGCAGAGGGACAGGGCTCTCCTACGAGCAGTACTTC. It specifies CATSRGTGLSYEQYF.

The V call is TRBV19, the J call TRBJ2-7; 11 nucleotides align to TRBD2. CDR3 length: 16 residues. Germline loops: CDR1 LNHDA, CDR2 SQIVND (reference sequence). Trimming removed 4 bases from V and 0 bases from J; junction bases left unmatched: 5. This CDR3 is CASSRGTSGDSYEQYF. As DNA, the CDR3 is TGTGCCAGTAGTAGGGGGACTAGCGGCGACTCCTACGAGCAGTACTTC.

The V and J genes are TRBV7-8 and TRBJ2-1; D not certain. Deletions cut 8 bases from V and 2 bases from J, with 16 bases between. The CDR3 sequence is 15 residues long. The germline V gene has CDR1 SGHVS and CDR2 FQNEAQ. Written as DNA, the CDR3 is TGTGCCAGCGTCTCCCAGGCGATGGCCTACAATGAGCAGTTCTTC. Translating gives CASVSQAMAYNEQFF.